These 22 T cell receptor beta chains were all obtained from the same sample, sequenced in a study of blood T cell repertoires in COVID-19. Generated by immunoSEQ multiplex PCR, the TCRdb table keeps only in-frame clones and is missing some. The sample carries 250,000 to 400,000 clones, 85% recorded once. Material: PBMCs or T cells enriched from blood (not recorded which). These receptors all stem from a young woman who had been exposed to COVID-19.

The count of this clone is one. V usage is TRBV28 and J usage is TRBJ1-4; TRBD1 is a possible D gene (5 bases). V lost 6 bases and J lost 3, with 14 bases in between. The germline gives CDR1 MDHEN, CDR2 SYDVKM. The CDR3 is 15 residues long. The CDR3 sequence is CASSRGHGANEKLFF. For the CDR3, the DNA is TGTGCCAGCAGCCGCGGACATGGGGCTAATGAAAAACTGTTTTTT.

This clone has only one observation. This chain links TRBV5-1 with TRBJ2-7; no definite D call. Germline V CDR1 and CDR2: SGHRS, YFSETQ. The CDR3 consists of 14 residues. V was pared by 0 bases and J by 3 bases, with 10 bases between. CDR3 nucleotides: TGCGCCAGCAGCTTGGAAGCCCCGCTCTACGAGCAGTACTTC. This gives the protein CASSLEAPLYEQYF.

The rearrangement uses TRBV5-6 and TRBJ2-7; maybe TRBD2 (5 bases). The length of the CDR3 is 17 residues. Per germline, CDR1 SGHDT and CDR2 YYEEEE. V lost 2 bases, J lost 7 bases, and 25 bases lay in between. CDR3 bases: TGTGCCAGCAGCTTTCGAACGGGGAACAACCTACGTTTTGAGCAGTACTTC. Its protein product is CASSFRTGNNLRFEQYF. The whole variable domain, filled in from reference TRBV5-6 and TRBJ2-7, reads DAGVTQSPTHLIKTRGQQVTLRCSPKSGHDTVSWYQQALGQGPQFIFQYYEEEERQRGNFPDRFSGHQFPNYSSELNVNALLLGDSALYLCASSFRTGNNLRFEQYFGPGTRLTVT.

The V gene is TRBV11-3, the J gene TRBJ1-1, with unresolved D. V gave up 2 bases and J gave up 1 base, with 5 bases separating them. This CDR3 is built from 13 residues. The germline V gene encodes CDR1 SGHNT and CDR2 YENEEA. The CDR3 is CASSLSANTEAFF. The CDR3 nucleotides are TGTGCCAGCAGCTTAAGCGCGAACACTGAAGCTTTCTTT.

The rearrangement links TRBV2 to TRBJ1-2; D perhaps matches TRBD1 (6 bases). Looked up from germline, CDR1 is SNHLY and CDR2 is FYNNEI. The CDR3 runs to 12 residues. Trimming took off 5 bases at V and 8 bases at J, with 12 bases between the two ends. The CDR3 here is CASSRTDRGYTF. The DNA of the CDR3 is TGTGCCAGCAGTCGGACAGATCGGGGCTACACCTTC.

V and J are TRBV11-2 and TRBJ2-1, with no clear D. Germline lookup yields CDR1 SGHAT and CDR2 FQNNGV. This CDR3 contains 15 residues. Trimming took off 5 bases at V and 0 bases at J, with 11 bases between the two ends. CDR3 residues: CASSPNTFSYNEQFF. CDR3 in DNA: TGTGCCAGCAGCCCGAACACATTCTCCTACAATGAGCAGTTCTTC.

This clone was counted a single time. This chain joins TRBV19 and TRBJ1-2; the D gene is possibly TRBD1 (5 bases). This CDR3 spans 16 amino acids. V was shortened by 7 bases and J by 2 bases, with 20 bases between the two germline ends. Germline lookup yields CDR1 LNHDA and CDR2 SQIVND (reference sequence). The CDR3 region has the DNA TGTGCCAGTACCGACCGGCGGCAGGGTACGAACTATGGCTACACCTTC. This translates into CASTDRRQGTNYGYTF.

The chain combines TRBV7-9 with TRBJ1-2; 7 bases map to TRBD1. V shed 2 bases, J shed 4 bases, and the junction held 10 bases outside the gene matches. Germline CDR1 reads SEHNR; CDR2 reads FQNEAQ (reference sequence). There are 16 residues in the CDR3. CDR3: CASSLYPGGNFYGYTF. In DNA form, the CDR3 reads TGTGCCAGCAGCTTATATCCAGGGGGGAACTTCTATGGCTACACCTTC.

The chain recombines TRBV5-5 with TRBJ2-7; no reliable D call. Germline V gene sequence: CDR1 SGHKS, CDR2 YYEKEE (reference sequence). Trimming removed 1 base from V and 0 bases from J, with 11 bases in between. This CDR3 is built from 15 residues. The DNA for the CDR3 is TGTGCCAGCAGCTTGTTTGGCGGTAGCTCCTACGAGCAGTACTTC. Protein: CASSLFGGSSYEQYF.

In this sample, this clone turned up once. This chain links TRBV14 with TRBJ2-5, with TRBD1 identical over 7 bases. The CDR3 sequence is 14 residues long. Germline CDR1 is SGHDN and CDR2 is FVKESK. The trim removed 4 bases at V and 3 bases at J, leaving 5 bases unmatched. CDR3 loop: CASSLNRGKETQYF. The CDR3 coding sequence is TGTGCCAGCAGCCTAAACAGGGGTAAAGAGACCCAGTACTTC.

The chain carries TRBV18 and TRBJ2-3; 7 bases are shared with TRBD1. CDR1 is KGHSH and CDR2 is LQKENI in the germline V gene. V shed 3 bases and J 1 base; nucleotides not matched to a gene: 1. The CDR3 sequence is 14 residues long. CDR3 bases: TGTGCCAGCTCACCCGACAGGGGCACAGATACGCAGTATTTT. It encodes CASSPDRGTDTQYF.

The chain links TRBV19 to TRBJ2-7; TRBD1 is a possible D gene (5 bases). The V gene's germline CDR1 is LNHDA and CDR2 SQIVND (reference sequence). Trimming removed 7 bases at V and 2 bases at J, with 15 bases between. The CDR3 is 14 residues long. DNA for the CDR3: TGTGCCAGTAACCCGACAGTAGCCGCCTACGAGCAGTACTTC. Translating it yields CASNPTVAAYEQYF.

V is TRBV9 and J is TRBJ2-1; 9 bases are shared with TRBD2. Per the germline V gene, CDR1 is SGDLS and CDR2 is YYNGEE. The CDR3 extends over 16 amino acids. J gave up 7 bases and V 0 bases, and 8 bases lay outside the gene matches. Here the CDR3 reads CASSVGYSGSRNEQFF. The CDR3 bases are TGTGCCAGCAGCGTAGGTTATAGCGGGAGCAGGAATGAGCAGTTCTTC.

The CDR3 loop is CAWTVDRATGGSPLHF. The CDR3 DNA reads as TGTGCCTGGACTGTGGACAGGGCGACCGGGGGCTCACCCCTCCACTTT. The chain has TRBV30 and TRBJ1-6; 8 nucleotides agree with TRBD1. Unmatched junction bases numbered 15, after V lost 4 bases and J lost 10 bases. CDR3 length equals 16 residues. CDR1 and CDR2 from the germline V gene are GTSNPN and SVGIG (reference sequence).

In its sample, this clone was seen a few times. This chain uses TRBV19 with TRBJ1-5; the D is unclear. The germline V gene has CDR1 LNHDA and CDR2 SQIVND (reference sequence). Trimming left V 5 bases short and J 1 base short, with 12 bases between. The CDR3 totals 15 residues. The CDR3 nucleotides read TGTGCCAGTAGTGCGTTCCGAGGCAGCAATCAGCCCCAGCATTTT. It encodes CASSAFRGSNQPQHF. Together with reference TRBV19 and TRBJ1-5, the CDR3 gives the full variable domain: DGGITQSPKYLFRKEGQNVTLSCEQNLNHDAMYWYRQDPGQGLRLIYYSQIVNDFQKGDIAEGYSVSREKKESFPLTVTSAQKNPTAFYLCASSAFRGSNQPQHFGDGTRLSIL.

This clone was seen just once. This rearrangement joins TRBV5-1 to TRBJ1-1; the match to TRBD1 covers 7 bases. V trimming: 2 bases; J trimming: 6 bases; junction bases outside the gene matches: 4. This CDR3 has 13 amino acids. Germline V gene sequence: CDR1 SGHRS, CDR2 YFSETQ. As DNA, the CDR3 is TGCGCCAGCAGCTTTCGACAGGGATCTGAAGCTTTCTTT. Protein sequence: CASSFRQGSEAFF.

The V and J genes are TRBV7-8 and TRBJ1-6, with 7 bases aligning to TRBD1. V was pared by 3 bases and J by 6 bases, with 8 bases of the junction left unmatched. This CDR3 spans 16 amino acids. Germline loops: CDR1 SGHVS, CDR2 FQNEAQ. In DNA, the CDR3 is TGTGCCAGCAGCTTGAGACAGGGTCGAAGTAATTCACCCCTCCACTTT. The encoded protein is CASSLRQGRSNSPLHF.

The chain couples TRBV5-1 to TRBJ2-2; 8 bases line up with TRBD1. Germline V gene sequence: CDR1 SGHRS, CDR2 YFSETQ. Trimming cost V 4 bases and J 2 bases; bases outside gene matches: 4. CDR3 size: 15 residues. The CDR3 DNA follows: TGCGCCAGCAGCGACGGACAGGGAAACACCGGGGAGCTGTTTTTT. Protein sequence: CASSDGQGNTGELFF.

This chain connects TRBV24-1 to TRBJ1-2, with TRBD1 matching 8 bases. The V gene end was trimmed by 3 bases and the J gene end by 0 bases; junction bases not matched to a gene: 11. This CDR3 region has 18 residues. Germline assignment: CDR1 KGHDR and CDR2 SFDVKD. CDR3 nucleotides: TGTGCCACCAGTGATCGGAACGCCGGACAGGGATCTAACTATGGCTACACCTTC. Protein: CATSDRNAGQGSNYGYTF.

The genes are TRBV28 and TRBJ2-1, with a tentative D call TRBD1 (6 bases). Trimming took off 7 bases at V and 0 bases at J, with 13 bases between the two ends. The CDR3 has 15 residues. The germline V gene encodes CDR1 MDHEN and CDR2 SYDVKM. CDR3 amino acids: CASTTQGSSYNEQFF. The CDR3 DNA sequence: TGTGCCAGCACCACTCAGGGGAGCTCCTACAATGAGCAGTTCTTC.

The rearrangement links TRBV7-2 to TRBJ2-3; TRBD1 is a possible D gene (5 bases). Germline V gives CDR1 SGHTA, CDR2 FQGNSA. This CDR3 is built from 15 residues. With 2 bases removed from V and 4 bases from J, the gap between germline ends came to 13 bases. CDR3 bases: TGTGCCAGCAGCTTAATTTCCCTAGGGGCAGATACGCAGTATTTT. Its translation is CASSLISLGADTQYF.

This clone was recorded at least ten times. The gene calls are TRBV11-2 and TRBJ2-5, with 9 positions matching TRBD1. Germline V gene lookup returns CDR1 SGHAT and CDR2 FQNNGV. This CDR3 contains 15 residues. With 6 bases clipped from V and 3 bases from J, the junction kept 8 bases outside the gene matches. The CDR3 region has the DNA TGTGCCAGCAGGGATCGAGACAGGGGGGAAGAGACCCAGTACTTC. Protein product: CASRDRDRGEETQYF.